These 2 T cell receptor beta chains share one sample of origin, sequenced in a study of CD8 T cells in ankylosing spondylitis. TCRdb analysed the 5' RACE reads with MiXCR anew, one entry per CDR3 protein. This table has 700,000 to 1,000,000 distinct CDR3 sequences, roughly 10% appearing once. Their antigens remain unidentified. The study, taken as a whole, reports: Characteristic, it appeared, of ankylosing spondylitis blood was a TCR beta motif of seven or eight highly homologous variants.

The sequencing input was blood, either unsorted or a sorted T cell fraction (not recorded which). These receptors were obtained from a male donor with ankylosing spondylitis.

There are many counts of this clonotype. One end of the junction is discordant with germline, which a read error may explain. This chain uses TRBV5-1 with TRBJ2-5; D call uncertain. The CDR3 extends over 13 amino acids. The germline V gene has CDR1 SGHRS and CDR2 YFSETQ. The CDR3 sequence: CASSLQGQETQYF. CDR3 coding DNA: TGTGCCAGCAGCTTACAAGGGCAAGAGACCCAGTACTTC.

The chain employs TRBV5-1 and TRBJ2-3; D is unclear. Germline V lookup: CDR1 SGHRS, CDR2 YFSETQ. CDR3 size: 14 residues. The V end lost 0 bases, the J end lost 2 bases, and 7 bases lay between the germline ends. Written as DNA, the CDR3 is TGCGCCAGCAGCTTGGGGACGGACACAGATACGCAGTATTTT. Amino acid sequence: CASSLGTDTDTQYF.